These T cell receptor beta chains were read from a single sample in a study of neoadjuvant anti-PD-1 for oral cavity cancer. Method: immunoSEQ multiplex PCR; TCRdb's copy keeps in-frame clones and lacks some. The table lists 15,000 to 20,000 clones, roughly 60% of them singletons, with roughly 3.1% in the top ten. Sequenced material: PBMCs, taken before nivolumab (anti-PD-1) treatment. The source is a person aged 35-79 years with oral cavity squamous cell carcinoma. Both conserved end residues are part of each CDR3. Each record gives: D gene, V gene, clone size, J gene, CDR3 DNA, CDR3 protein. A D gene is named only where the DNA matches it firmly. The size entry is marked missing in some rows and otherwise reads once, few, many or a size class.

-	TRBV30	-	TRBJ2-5	TGTGCCTGGAGCACCACTTGGGTCCAAGAGACCCAGTACTTC	CAWSTTWVQETQYF
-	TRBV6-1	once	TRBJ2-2	TGTGCCAGCAGGCAGGGGAGGTCGAACACCGGGGAGCTGTTTTTT	CASRQGRSNTGELFF
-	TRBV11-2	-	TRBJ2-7	TGTGCCAGCCTGGACGAAGCCTACGAGCAGTACTTC	CASLDEAYEQYF
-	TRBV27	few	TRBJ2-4	TGTGCCAGCAGTTTAAACAGGGTTGGGAACATTCAGTACTTC	CASSLNRVGNIQYF
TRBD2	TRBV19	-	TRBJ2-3	TGTGCCAGTAGCACAGCGGGAGGGCTCACAGATACGCAGTATTTT	CASSTAGGLTDTQYF
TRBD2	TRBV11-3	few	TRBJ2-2	TGTGCCAGCAGCCCGTCTAGCGGGAACACCGGGGAGCTGTTTTTT	CASSPSSGNTGELFF
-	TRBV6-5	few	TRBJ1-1	TGTGCCAGCACCGGCGACGGGGGGAACACTGAAGCTTTCTTT	CASTGDGGNTEAFF
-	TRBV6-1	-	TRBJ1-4	TGTGCCAGCAGTGAAAGAGGGCAGGTAGAAGAAAAACTGTTTTTT	CASSERGQVEEKLFF
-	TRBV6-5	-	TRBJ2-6	TGTGCCAGCAGTTACTACAGCTCTGGGGCCAACGTCCTGACTTTC	CASSYYSSGANVLTF
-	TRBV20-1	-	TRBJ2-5	TGCAGTGCCACCAGGGGTCCGGCCCAGTACTTC	CSATRGPAQYF
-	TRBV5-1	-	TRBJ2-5	TGCGCCAGCAGCTTGGGGCGGAACCAAGAGACCCAGTACTTC	CASSLGRNQETQYF
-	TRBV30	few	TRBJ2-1	TGTGCCTGGAGTGTACTTGGAAATGAGCAGTTCTTC	CAWSVLGNEQFF
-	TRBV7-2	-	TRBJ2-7	TGTGCCAGCAGCTTATCAGGTGCGGGAACCTACGAGCAGTACTTC	CASSLSGAGTYEQYF
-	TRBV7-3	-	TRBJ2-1	TGTGCCAGCAGCTTAGGTGGCCTCTCCTACAATGAGCAGTTCTTC	CASSLGGLSYNEQFF
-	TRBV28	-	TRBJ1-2	TGTGCCAGCAGCTTACCCCGGGGCTATGGCTACACCTTC	CASSLPRGYGYTF
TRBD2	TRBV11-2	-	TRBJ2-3	TGTGCCAGCAGCCCACTAGCGGGAATGGATACGCAGTATTTT	CASSPLAGMDTQYF
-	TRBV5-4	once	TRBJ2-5	TGTGCCAGCAGCGCCGGGGGGCGGGAGAGGGGAGAGACCCAGTACTTC	CASSAGGRERGETQYF
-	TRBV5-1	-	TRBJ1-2	TGCGCCAGCGGGGCAGGGGACTATGGCTACACCTTC	CASGAGDYGYTF
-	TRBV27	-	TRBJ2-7	TGTGCCAGCAGTTGGACGGAGGCGACACTCTACGAGCAGTACTTC	CASSWTEATLYEQYF
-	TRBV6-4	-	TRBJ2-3	TGTGCCAGCAGTGACCAACCTAGCGGCACAGATACGCAGTATTTT	CASSDQPSGTDTQYF
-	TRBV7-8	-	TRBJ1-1	TGTGCCAGCAGCTTTACAGGGACTGAAGCTTTCTTT	CASSFTGTEAFF
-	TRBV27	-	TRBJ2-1	TGTGCCAGCAAGGCTAGGGACGTTGAGCAGTTCTTC	CASKARDVEQFF